This T cell receptor beta chain appears in the sequencing data of a study of blood T cell repertoires in COVID-19. Study context: PBMCs, B-cell-depleted T cells, or T cells provided the cDNA or gDNA that made up the material.

Assay: immunoSEQ multiplex PCR; the TCRdb copy retains only in-frame clones and omits some. The sample holds more than 200,000 clones, around nine tenths seen once. The CDR3 is 14 amino acids. V was pared by 6 bases and J by 4 bases, with 7 bases of the junction left unmatched. Germline V gives CDR1 LGHDT, CDR2 YNNKEL (reference sequence). Participants' own reports of clinical history determined their cohort assignment. Cohort 3 donors were reported recovered after two negative PCRs, clearance, or symptom resolution. Sequencing was done on a sample of PBMCs or T cells enriched from blood (not recorded which). The source is a woman in her 50s who had recovered from COVID-19. The gene calls are TRBV3-1 (or the pseudogene TRBV3-2) and TRBJ1-2, with 8 bases identical to TRBD1. This chain's CDR3 is CASRIRTGLYGYTF. CDR3 in DNA: TGTGCCAGCAGAATCCGGACAGGGCTCTATGGCTACACCTTC.